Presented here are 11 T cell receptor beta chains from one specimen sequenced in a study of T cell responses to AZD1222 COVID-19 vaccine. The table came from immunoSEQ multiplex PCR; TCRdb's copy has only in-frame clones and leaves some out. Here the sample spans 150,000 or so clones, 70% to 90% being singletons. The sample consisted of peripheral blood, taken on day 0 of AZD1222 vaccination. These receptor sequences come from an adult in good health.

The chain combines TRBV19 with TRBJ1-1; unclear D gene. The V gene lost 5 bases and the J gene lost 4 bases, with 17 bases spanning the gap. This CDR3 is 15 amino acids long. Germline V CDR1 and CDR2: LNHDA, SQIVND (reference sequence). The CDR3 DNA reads TGTGCCAGTAGTTCCTTGGCAGGTAGGATCACTGAAGCTTTCTTT. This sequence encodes CASSSLAGRITEAFF.

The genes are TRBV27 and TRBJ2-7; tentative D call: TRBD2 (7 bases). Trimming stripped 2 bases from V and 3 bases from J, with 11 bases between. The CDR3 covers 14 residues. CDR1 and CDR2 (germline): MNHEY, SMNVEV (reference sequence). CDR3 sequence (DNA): TGTGCCAGCAGTTTAGATAGGGGGGGCTACGAGCAGTACTTC. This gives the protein CASSLDRGGYEQYF.

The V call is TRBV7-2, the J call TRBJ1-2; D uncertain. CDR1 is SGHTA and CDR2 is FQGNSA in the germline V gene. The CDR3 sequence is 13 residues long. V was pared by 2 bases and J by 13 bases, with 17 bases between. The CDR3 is CASSLNNAGVGTF. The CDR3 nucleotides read TGTGCCAGCAGCTTAAATAACGCAGGCGTGGGCACCTTC.

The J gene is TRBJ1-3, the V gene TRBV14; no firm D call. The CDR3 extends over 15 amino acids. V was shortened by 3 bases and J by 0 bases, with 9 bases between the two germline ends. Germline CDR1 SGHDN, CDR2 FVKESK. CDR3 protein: CASSHLPSSGNTIYF. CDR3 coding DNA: TGTGCCAGCAGCCACCTCCCGAGCTCTGGAAACACCATATATTTT.

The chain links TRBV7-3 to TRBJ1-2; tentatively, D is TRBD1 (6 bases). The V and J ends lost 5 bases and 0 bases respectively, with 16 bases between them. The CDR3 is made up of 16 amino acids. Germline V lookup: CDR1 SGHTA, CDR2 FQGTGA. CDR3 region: CASSRRGSGANYGYTF. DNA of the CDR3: TGTGCCAGCAGCCGTAGAGGGTCAGGGGCTAACTATGGCTACACCTTC.

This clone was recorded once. The CDR3 protein is CASTTLGSGANVLTF. The CDR3 region has the DNA TGTGCCAGCACCACCTTAGGCTCTGGGGCCAACGTCCTGACTTTC. The chain couples TRBV7-3 to TRBJ2-6, with D unresolved. Between the trimmed V and J ends, which lost 7 bases and 0 bases, there was a span of 10 bases. The CDR3 loop spans 15 amino acids. Germline CDR1 and CDR2: SGHTA and FQGTGA.

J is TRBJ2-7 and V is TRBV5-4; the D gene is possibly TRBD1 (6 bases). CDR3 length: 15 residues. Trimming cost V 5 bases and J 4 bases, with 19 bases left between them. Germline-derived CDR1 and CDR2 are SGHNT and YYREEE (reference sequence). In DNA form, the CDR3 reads TGTGCCAGCAGTTCAACAGGGAAGGGTAGTTACGAGCAGTACTTC. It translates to CASSSTGKGSYEQYF.

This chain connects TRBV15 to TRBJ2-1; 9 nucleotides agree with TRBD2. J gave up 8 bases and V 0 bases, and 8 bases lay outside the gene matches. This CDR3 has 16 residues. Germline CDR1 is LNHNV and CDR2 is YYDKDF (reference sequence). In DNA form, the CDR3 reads TGTGCCACCAGCAGAGATCTTAGCGGGAGTTTCGATGAGCAGTTCTTC. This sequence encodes CATSRDLSGSFDEQFF.

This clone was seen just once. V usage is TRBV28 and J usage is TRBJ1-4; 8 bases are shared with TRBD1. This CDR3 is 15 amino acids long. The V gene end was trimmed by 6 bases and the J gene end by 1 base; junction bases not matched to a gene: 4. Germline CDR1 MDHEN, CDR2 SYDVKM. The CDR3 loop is CASSPGGGTNEKLFF. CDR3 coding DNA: TGTGCCAGCAGCCCAGGGGGCGGAACTAATGAAAAACTGTTTTTT.

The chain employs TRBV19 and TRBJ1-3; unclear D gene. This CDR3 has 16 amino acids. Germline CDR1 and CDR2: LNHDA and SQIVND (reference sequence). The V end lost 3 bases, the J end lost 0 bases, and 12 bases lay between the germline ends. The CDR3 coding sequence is TGTGCCAGTAGTATGGTTAAGGCGAGCTCTGGAAACACCATATATTTT. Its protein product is CASSMVKASSGNTIYF.

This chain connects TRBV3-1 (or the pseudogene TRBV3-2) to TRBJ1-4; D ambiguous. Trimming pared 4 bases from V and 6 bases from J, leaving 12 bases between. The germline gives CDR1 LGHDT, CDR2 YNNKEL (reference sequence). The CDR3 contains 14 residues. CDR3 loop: CASSLSRADEKLFF. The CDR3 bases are TGTGCCAGCAGCCTCTCTCGGGCGGATGAAAAACTGTTTTTT.